This T cell receptor (beta chain) appears in the sequencing data of a study of OX40 agonist ivuxolimab in advanced cancers. Repertoires were generated with immunoSEQ multiplex PCR, while TCRdb's copy carries only in-frame clones and drops some. The sample holds 50,000 or so clones, less than 85% seen once. The sequence derives from an adult with an advanced solid tumor such as melanoma, head and neck, liver or kidney cancer. The specimen comprised CD4+ or CD8+ T cells sorted from blood, sampled in a trial of the OX40 agonist ivuxolimab.

The CDR3 DNA reads TGTGCCAGTAGTATTATCGCAGGGAGAGGGGAGCTGTTTTTT. Translating gives CASSIIAGRGELFF. The chain is built from TRBV19 and TRBJ2-2; tentatively, D is TRBD1 or TRBD2 (5 bases each). The CDR3 length is 14 residues. V lost 3 bases, J lost 8 bases, and 13 bases lay in between. Germline V CDR1 and CDR2: LNHDA, SQIVND (reference sequence).